This T cell receptor beta chain was sequenced during a study of monozygotic twins with inflammatory bowel disease. Study-level results: A single strong clonotype or signal linked to IBD was not supported. IBD-affected twins scored below their healthy co-twins in TCRbeta diversity (inverse Simpson).

As for this clonotype: The antigen is undetermined.

Following a re-call of the 5' RACE reads, TCRdb has one entry per CDR3 protein and lacks DNA. The sample data list 150,000 to 200,000 distinct CDR3 sequences. This CDR3 is built from 11 residues. Germline CDR1 is SQVTM and CDR2 is ANQGSEA. The sample consisted of blood. The TCR was taken from a human donor with ulcerative colitis or Crohn's disease, or a healthy co-twin of an affected twin (not recorded which). This chain connects TRBV29-1 to TRBJ1-1; the TCRdb D gene call, TRBD1, has no DNA to confirm it. The CDR3 reads CSFTPNTEAFF. The full variable domain, completed using reference TRBV29-1 and TRBJ1-1, is SAVISQKPSRDICQRGTSLTIQCQVDSQVTMMFWYRQQPGQSLTLIATANQGSEATYESGFVIDKFPISRPNLTFSTLTVSNMSPEDSSIYLCSFTPNTEAFFGQGTRLTVV.